A selection of T cell receptor beta chains follows, all from one sample in a study of T cells after yellow fever vaccination. TCRdb reprocessed the 5' RACE reads via MiXCR and lists one record per CDR3 protein. Of 200,000 to 250,000 distinct CDR3 sequences detected, approximately 3% appear once; the ten largest clones hold around 3%. Sequencing used CD4+ T cells sorted from PBMCs, obtained 10 days after the yellow fever booster vaccination. Receptors were obtained from a man aged 18 to 35 who received the YFV17D yellow fever vaccine. Each CDR3 is given without its conserved first and last residue. The order of the fields is CDR3 length, V gene, J gene, CDR3 protein.

len: 13; v_gene: TRBV5-1; j_gene: TRBJ2-5; CDR3aa: ASSLDGGIQETQY
len: 13; v_gene: TRBV4-3; j_gene: TRBJ1-2; CDR3aa: ASSQDGQSNYGYT
len: 10; v_gene: TRBV20-1; j_gene: TRBJ1-2; CDR3aa: SARTPNYGYT
len: 12; v_gene: TRBV9; j_gene: TRBJ2-1; CDR3aa: ASSVAGTSGVQF
len: 12; v_gene: TRBV4-1; j_gene: TRBJ2-7; CDR3aa: ASSQVGSQNEQY
len: 12; v_gene: TRBV5-5; j_gene: TRBJ2-1; CDR3aa: ASSLLAGEFEQF
len: 14; v_gene: TRBV12-3/TRBV12-4; j_gene: TRBJ1-6; CDR3aa: ASSLRTGSYNSPLH
len: 12; v_gene: TRBV5-1; j_gene: TRBJ1-1; CDR3aa: ASSLQGADTEAF
len: 12; v_gene: TRBV6-1; j_gene: TRBJ2-4; CDR3aa: ASSKQGAKNIQY
len: 12; v_gene: TRBV5-5; j_gene: TRBJ2-5; CDR3aa: ASSWGQGQETQY
len: 13; v_gene: TRBV29-1; j_gene: TRBJ2-1; CDR3aa: SVSRARRSMAEQF
len: 11; v_gene: TRBV7-2; j_gene: TRBJ2-3; CDR3aa: ASSPKRTDTQY